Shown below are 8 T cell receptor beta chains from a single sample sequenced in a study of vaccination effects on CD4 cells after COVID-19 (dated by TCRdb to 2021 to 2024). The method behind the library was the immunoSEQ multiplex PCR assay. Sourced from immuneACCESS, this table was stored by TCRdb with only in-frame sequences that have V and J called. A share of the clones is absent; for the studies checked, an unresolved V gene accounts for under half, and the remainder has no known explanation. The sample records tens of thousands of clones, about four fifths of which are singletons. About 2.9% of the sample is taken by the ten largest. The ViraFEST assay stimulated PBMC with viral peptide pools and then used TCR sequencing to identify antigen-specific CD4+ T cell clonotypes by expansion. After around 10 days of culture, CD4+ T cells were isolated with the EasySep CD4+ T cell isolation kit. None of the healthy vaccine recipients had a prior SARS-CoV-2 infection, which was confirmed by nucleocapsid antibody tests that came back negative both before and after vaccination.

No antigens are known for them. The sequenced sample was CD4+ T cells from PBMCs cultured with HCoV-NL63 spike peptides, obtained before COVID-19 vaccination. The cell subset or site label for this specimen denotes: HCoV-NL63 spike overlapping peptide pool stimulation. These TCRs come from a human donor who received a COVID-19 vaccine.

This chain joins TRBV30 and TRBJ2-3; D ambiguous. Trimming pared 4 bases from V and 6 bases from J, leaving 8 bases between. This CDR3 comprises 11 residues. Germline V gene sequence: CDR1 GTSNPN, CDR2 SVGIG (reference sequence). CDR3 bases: TGTGCCTGGAAGGCGGTGGATACGCAGTATTTT. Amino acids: CAWKAVDTQYF.

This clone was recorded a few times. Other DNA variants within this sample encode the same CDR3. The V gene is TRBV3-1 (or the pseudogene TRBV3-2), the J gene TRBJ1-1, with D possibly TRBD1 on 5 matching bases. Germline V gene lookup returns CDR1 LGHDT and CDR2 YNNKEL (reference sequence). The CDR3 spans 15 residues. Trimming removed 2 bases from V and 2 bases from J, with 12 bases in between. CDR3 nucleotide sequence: TGTGCCAGCAGCCAACCCGGGACGGCTAACACTGAAGCTTTCTTT. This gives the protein CASSQPGTANTEAFF.

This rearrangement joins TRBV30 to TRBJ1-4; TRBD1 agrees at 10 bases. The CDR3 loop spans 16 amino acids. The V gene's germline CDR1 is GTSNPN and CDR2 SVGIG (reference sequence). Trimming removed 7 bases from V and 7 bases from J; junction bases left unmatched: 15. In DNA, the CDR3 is TGTGCCTACCATCCAAACCGACAGGGGGCTCGTGAAAAACTGTTTTTT. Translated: CAYHPNRQGAREKLFF.

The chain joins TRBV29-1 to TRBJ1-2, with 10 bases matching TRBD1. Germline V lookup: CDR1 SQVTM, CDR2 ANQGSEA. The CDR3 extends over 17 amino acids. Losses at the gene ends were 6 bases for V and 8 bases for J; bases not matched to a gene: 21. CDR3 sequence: CSVRRGGQGPTGGGYTF. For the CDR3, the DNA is TGCAGCGTCCGAAGGGGGGGACAGGGGCCCACTGGAGGAGGCTACACCTTC.

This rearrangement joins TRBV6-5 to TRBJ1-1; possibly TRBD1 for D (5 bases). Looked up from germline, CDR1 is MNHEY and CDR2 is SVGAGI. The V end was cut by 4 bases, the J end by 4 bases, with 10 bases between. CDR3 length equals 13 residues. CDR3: CASSFRQPTEAFF. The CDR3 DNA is TGTGCCAGCAGTTTCCGACAGCCCACTGAAGCTTTCTTT.

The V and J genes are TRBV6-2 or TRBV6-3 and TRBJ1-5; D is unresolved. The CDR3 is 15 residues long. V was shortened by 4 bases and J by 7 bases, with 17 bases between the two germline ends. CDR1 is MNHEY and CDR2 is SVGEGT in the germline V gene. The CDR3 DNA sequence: TGTGCCAGCAGTTTTTCCCCCCCTGCCGGGCAGCCCCAGCATTTT. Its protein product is CASSFSPPAGQPQHF.

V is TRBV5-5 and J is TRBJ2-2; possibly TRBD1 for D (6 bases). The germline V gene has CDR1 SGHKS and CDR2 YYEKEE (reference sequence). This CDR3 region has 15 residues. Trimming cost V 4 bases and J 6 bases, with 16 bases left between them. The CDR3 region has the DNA TGTGCCAGCAGCCAAGAGGACAGTCCCCCCGGGGAGCTGTTTTTT. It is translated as CASSQEDSPPGELFF.

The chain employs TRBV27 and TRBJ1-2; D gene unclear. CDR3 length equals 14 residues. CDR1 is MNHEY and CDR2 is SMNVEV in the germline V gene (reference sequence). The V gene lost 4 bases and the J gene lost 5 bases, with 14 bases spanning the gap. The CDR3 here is CASSSLGSSYGYTF. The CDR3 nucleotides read TGTGCCAGCAGTTCCCTGGGGAGCTCGTATGGCTACACCTTC.